The clone carrying this T cell receptor beta chain was counted a single time. Antigen unknown. The method was immunoSEQ multiplex PCR; TCRdb's version includes in-frame clones alone and lacks a portion of them. The sample includes about 160,000 clones, around 84% seen only once; the top ten take roughly 2%. The V end lost 6 bases, the J end lost 0 bases, and 9 bases lay between the germline ends. Germline-derived CDR1 and CDR2 are SNHLY and FYNNEI. The CDR3 covers 13 residues. This sample stems from a study of cytotoxic CD8 clonotypes in ibrutinib-treated CLL. Whole-study findings and limits: The clonality rise at ibrutinib response reflected private clonotype expansion. Clonality measured at baseline exceeded age-matched healthy donors, tracking circulating CD8+ T-cell counts.

J is TRBJ2-7 and V is TRBV2; maybe TRBD2 (5 bases). The receptor comes from a human donor with chronic lymphocytic leukemia. Here the sequenced sample was PBMCs, taken after 12 months of ibrutinib treatment. CDR3: CASREDGSYEQYF. In DNA, the CDR3 is TGTGCCAGCAGGGAGGACGGCTCCTACGAGCAGTACTTC.